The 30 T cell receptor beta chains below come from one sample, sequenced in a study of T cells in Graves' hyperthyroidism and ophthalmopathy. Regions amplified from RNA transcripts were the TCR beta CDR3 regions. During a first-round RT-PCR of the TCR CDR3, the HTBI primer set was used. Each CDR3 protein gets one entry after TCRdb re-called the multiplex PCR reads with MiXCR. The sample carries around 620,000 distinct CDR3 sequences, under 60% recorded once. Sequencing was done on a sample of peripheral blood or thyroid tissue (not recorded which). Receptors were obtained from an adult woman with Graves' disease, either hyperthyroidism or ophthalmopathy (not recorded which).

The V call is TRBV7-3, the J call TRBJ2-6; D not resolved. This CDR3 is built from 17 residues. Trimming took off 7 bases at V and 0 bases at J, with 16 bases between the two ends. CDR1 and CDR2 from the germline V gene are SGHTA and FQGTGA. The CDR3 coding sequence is TGTGCCAGCACCCCGTTGGAAGGGCTCTCTGGGGCCAACGTCCTGACTTTC. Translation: CASTPLEGLSGANVLTF.

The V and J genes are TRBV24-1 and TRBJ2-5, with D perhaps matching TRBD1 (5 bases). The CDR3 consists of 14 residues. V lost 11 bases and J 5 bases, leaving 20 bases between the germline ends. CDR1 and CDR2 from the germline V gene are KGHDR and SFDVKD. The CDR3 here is CASTVRQFLETQYF. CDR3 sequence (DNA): TGTGCCAGCACCGTAAGACAGTTCCTGGAGACCCAGTACTTC.

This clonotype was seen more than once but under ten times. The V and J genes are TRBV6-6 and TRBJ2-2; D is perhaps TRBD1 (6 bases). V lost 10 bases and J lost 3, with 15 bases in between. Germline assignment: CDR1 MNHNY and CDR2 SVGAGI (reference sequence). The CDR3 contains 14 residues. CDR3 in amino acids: CATAPRGDTGELFF. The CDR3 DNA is TGTGCCACTGCCCCCAGGGGAGACACCGGGGAGCTGTTTTTT.

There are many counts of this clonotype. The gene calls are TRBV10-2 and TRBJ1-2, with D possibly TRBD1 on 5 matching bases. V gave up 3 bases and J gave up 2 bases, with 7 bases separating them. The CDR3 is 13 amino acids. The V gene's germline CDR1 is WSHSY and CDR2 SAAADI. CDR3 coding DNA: TGCGCCAGCAGTGATCGGGGCAACTATGGCTACACCTTC. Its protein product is CASSDRGNYGYTF.

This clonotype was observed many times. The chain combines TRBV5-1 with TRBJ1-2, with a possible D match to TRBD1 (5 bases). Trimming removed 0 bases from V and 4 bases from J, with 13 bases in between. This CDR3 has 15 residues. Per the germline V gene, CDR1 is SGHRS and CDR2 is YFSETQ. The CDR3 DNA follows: TGCGCCAGCAGCTTGGTAGGGGAAGACGTCTATGGCTACACCTTC. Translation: CASSLVGEDVYGYTF.

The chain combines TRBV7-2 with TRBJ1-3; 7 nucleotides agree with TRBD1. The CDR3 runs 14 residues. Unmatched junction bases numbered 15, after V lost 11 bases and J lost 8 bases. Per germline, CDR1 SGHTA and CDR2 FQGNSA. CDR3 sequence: CASRDSPRGYTIYF. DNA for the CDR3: TGTGCCTCCCGGGACAGCCCTCGGGGCTACACCATATATTTT.

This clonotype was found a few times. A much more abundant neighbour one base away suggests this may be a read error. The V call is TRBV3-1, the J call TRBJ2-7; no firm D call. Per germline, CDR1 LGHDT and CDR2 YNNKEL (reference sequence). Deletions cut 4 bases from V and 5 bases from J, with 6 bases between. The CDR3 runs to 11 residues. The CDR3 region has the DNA TGTGCCAGCAGCCGGAGAAACGAGCAGTACTTC. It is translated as CASSRRNEQYF.

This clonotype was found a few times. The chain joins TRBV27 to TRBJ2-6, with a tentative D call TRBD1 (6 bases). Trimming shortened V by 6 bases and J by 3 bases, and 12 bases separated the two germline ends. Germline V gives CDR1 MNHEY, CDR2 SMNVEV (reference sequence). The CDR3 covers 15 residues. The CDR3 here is CASRSTGFGANVLTF. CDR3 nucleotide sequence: TGTGCCAGCAGATCGACAGGTTTTGGGGCCAACGTCCTGACTTTC.

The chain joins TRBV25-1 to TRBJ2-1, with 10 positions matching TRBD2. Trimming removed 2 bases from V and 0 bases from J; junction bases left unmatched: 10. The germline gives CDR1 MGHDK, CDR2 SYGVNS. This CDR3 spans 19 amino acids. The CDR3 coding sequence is TGTGCCAGCAGTGAAATTGGTCTAGCGGGAGCTGGCTCCTACAATGAGCAGTTCTTC. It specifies CASSEIGLAGAGSYNEQFF.

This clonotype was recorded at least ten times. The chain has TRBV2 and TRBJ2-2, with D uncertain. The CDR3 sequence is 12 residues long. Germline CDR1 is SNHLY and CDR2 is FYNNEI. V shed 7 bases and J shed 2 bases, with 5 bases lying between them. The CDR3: CASTFNTGELFF. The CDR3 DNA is TGTGCCAGCACCTTTAACACCGGGGAGCTGTTTTTT.

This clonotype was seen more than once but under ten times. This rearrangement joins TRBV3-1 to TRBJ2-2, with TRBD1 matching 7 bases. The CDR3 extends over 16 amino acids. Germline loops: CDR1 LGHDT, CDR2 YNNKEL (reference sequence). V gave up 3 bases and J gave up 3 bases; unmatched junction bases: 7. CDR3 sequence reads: CASSHWDRTYTGELFF. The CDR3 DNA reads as TGTGCCAGCAGCCATTGGGACAGAACTTACACCGGGGAGCTGTTTTTT.

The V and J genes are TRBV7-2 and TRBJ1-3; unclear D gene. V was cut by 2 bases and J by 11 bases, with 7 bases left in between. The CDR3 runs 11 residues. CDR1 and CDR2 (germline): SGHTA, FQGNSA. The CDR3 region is CASSLSGAIYF. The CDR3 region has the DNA TGTGCCAGCAGCTTAAGTGGCGCCATATATTTT.

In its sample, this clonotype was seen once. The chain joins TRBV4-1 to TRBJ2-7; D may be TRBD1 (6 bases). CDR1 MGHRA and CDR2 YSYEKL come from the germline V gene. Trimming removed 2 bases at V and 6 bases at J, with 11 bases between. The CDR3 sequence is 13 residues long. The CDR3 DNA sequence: TGCGCCAGCAGCCAAAATACAGGGTCCGAGCAGTACTTC. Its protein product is CASSQNTGSEQYF.

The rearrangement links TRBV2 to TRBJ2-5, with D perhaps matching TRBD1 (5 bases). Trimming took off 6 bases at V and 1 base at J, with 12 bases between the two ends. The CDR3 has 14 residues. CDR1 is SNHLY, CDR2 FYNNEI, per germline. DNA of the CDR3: TGTGCCAGCAGCACCACTCAGGGCCAAGAGACCCAGTACTTC. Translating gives CASSTTQGQETQYF.

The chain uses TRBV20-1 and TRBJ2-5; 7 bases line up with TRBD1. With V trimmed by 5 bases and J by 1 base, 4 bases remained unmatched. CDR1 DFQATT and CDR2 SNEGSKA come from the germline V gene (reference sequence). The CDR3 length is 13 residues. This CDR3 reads CSAPGTAQETQYF. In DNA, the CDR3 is TGCAGTGCTCCCGGGACAGCCCAAGAGACCCAGTACTTC.

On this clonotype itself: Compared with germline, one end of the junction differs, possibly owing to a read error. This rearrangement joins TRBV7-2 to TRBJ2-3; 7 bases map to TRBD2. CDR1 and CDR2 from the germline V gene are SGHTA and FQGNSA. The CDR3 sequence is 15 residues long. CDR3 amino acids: CASSTSGTMVDTQYF. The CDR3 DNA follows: TGTGCCAGCAGCACCTCCGGGACTATGGTCGATACACAGTATTTT. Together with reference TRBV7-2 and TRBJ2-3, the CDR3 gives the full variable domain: GAGVSQSPSNKVTEKGKDVELRCDPISGHTALYWYRQSLGQGLEFLIYFQGNSAPDKSGLPSDRFSAERTGGSVSTLTIQRTQQEDSAVYLCASSTSGTMVDTQYFGPGTRLTVL.

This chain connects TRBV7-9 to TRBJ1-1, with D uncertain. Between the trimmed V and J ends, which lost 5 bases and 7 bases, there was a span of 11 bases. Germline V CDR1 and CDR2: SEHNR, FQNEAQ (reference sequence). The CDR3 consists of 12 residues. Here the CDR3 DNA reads TGTGCCAGCAGCCAAGCGGGGAGTGAAGCTTTCTTT. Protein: CASSQAGSEAFF. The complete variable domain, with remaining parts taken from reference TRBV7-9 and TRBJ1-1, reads DTGVSQNPRHKITKRGQNVTFRCDPISEHNRLYWYRQTLGQGPEFLTYFQNEAQLEKSRLLSDRFSAERPKGSFSTLEIQRTEQGDSAMYLCASSQAGSEAFFGQGTRLTVV.

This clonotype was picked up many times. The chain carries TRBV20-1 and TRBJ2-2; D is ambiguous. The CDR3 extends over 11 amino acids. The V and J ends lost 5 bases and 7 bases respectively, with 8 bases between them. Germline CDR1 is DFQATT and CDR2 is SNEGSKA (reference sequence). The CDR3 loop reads CSAPSRGELFF. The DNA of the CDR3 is TGCAGTGCTCCTAGTCGCGGGGAGCTGTTTTTT.

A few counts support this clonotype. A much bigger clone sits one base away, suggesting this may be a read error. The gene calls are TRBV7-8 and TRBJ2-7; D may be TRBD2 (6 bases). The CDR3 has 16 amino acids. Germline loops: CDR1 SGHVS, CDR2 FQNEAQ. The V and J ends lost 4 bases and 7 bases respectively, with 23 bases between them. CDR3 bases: TGTGCCAGCAGCTACAGTCCGGGCGGGGCGGGGCGGGAGCAGTACTTC. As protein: CASSYSPGGAGREQYF.

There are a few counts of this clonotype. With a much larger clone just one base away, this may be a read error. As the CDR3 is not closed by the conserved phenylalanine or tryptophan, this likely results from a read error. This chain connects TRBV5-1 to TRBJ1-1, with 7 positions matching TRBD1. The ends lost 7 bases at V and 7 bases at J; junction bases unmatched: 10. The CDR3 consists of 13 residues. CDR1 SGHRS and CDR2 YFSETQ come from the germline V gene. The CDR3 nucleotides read TGCGCCAGCTGTAGTCTTTCAGGGGGTGAAGCTTTCCTT. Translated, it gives CASCSLSGGEAFL.

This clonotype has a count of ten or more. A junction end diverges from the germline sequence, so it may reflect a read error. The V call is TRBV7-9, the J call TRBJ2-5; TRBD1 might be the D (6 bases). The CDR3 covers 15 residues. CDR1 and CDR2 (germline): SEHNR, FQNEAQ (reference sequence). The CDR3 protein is CASSQPGTTEETQYF. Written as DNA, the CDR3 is TGCGCCAGCAGCCAGCCCGGGACAACTGAAGAGACCCAGTACTTC.

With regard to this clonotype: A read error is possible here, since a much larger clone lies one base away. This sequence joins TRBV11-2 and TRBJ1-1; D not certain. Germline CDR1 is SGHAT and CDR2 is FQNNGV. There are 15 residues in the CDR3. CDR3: CASSITRALNTEASF. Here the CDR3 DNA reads TGTGCCAGCAGCATCACCCGGGCCCTGAACACTGAAGCTTCCTTT. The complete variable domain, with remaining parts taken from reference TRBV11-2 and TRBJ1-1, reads EAGVAQSPRYKIIEKRQSVAFWCNPISGHATLYWYQQILGQGPKLLIQFQNNGVVDDSQLPKDRFSAERLKGVDSTLKIQPAKLEDSAVYLCASSITRALNTEASFGQGTRLTVV.

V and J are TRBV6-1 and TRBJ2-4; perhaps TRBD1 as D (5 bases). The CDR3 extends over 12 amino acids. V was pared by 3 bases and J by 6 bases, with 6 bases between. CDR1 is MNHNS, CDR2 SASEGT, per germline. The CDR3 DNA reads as TGTGCCAGCAGTGATGGGGCAAACATTCAGTACTTC. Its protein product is CASSDGANIQYF.

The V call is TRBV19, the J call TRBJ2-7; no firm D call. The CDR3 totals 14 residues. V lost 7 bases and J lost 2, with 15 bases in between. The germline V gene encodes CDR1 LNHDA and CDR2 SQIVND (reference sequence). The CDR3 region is CASKSQLSPYEQYF. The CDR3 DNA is TGTGCCAGTAAGTCACAGTTAAGCCCCTACGAGCAGTACTTC.

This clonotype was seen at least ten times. The CDR3 DNA reads as TGTGCCAGCACCCCGGGACAGGGCTCTGGGGCCAACGTCCTGACTTTC. Translating it yields CASTPGQGSGANVLTF. The chain is built from TRBV12-3 or TRBV12-4 and TRBJ2-6; TRBD1 matches at 9 bases. CDR3 length: 16 residues. The J segment lost 0 bases and the V segment lost 7 bases, leaving 4 bases of the junction unmatched.

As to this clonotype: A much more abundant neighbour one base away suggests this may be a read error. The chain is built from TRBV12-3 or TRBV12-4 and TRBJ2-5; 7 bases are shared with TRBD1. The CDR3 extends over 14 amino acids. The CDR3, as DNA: TGTGCCGGCAGTAGGGCCTCTCAGGGGGTGACCCAGTACTTC. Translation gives CAGSRASQGVTQYF.

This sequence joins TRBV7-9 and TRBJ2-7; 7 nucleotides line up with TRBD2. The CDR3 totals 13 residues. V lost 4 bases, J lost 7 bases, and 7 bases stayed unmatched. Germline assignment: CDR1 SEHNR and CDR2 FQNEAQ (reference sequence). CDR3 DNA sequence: TGTGCCAGCAGCTATACTCCGGGGGGAGAGCAGTACTTC. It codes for CASSYTPGGEQYF.

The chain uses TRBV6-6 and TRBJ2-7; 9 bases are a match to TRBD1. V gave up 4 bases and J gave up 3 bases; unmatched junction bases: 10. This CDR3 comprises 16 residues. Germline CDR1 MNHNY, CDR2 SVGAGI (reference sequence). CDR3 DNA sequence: TGTGCCAGCAGTTTCTCCACGAGGGACAGGGTCTACGAGCAGTACTTC. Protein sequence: CASSFSTRDRVYEQYF.

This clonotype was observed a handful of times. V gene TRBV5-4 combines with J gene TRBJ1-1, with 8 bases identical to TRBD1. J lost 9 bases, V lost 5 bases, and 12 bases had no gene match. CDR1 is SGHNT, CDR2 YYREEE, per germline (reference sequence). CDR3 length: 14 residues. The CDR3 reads CASSPRTGTEKAFF. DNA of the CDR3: TGTGCCAGCAGTCCTAGGACAGGGACTGAGAAAGCTTTCTTT.

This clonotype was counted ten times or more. CDR3 sequence: CAISGTGRGPGYGYTF. DNA for the CDR3: TGTGCCATCAGTGGGACGGGTAGGGGCCCAGGCTATGGCTACACCTTC. This chain uses TRBV10-3 with TRBJ1-2, with a weak D call TRBD1 (5 bases). The CDR3 is made up of 16 amino acids. Germline V CDR1 and CDR2: ENHRY, SYGVKD. Trimming shortened V by 4 bases and J by 4 bases, and 19 bases separated the two germline ends.